The present entry profiles one TCR beta chain with its context. The germline CDR1 and CDR2 sequences are SQVTM and ANQGSEA. The trim removed 4 bases at V and 0 bases at J, leaving 5 bases unmatched. The CDR3 consists of 14 residues. This specimen belongs to a study of T cell repertoires in cytomegalovirus infection. Each CDR3 protein is one row after TCRdb ran MiXCR on the reads. The sample includes approximately 180,000 distinct CDR3 sequences, approximately 18% of them seen just once. Sequenced: CD8+ T cells from PBMCs. This TCR derives from a human donor in good health (CMV status not recorded). Some clones in this sample may be carry-over from other donors' samples. This chain connects TRBV29-1 to TRBJ1-1, with 7 bases fitting TRBD1. DNA of the CDR3: TGCAGCGTTGCTGACCAGGGGGTGAACACTGAAGCTTTCTTT. It is translated as CSVADQGVNTEAFF.